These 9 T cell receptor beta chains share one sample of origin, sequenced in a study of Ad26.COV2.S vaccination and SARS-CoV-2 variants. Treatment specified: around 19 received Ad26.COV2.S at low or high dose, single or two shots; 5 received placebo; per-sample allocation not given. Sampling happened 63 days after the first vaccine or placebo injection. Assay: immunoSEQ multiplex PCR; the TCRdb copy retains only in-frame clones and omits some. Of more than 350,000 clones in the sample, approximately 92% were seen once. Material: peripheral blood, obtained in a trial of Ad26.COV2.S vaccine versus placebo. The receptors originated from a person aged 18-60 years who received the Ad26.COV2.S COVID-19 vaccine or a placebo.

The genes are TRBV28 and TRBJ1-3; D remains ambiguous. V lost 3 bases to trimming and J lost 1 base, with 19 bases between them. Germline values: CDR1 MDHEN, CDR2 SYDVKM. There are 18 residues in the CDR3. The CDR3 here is CASSFDTRFRRSGNTIYF. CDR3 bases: TGTGCCAGCAGTTTCGACACCCGTTTCAGGAGGTCTGGAAACACCATATATTTT.

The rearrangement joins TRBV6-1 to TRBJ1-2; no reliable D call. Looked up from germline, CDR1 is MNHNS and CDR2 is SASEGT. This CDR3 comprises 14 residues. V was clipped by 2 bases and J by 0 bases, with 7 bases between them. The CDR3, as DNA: TGTGCCAGCAGTGAATATGGATCTAACTATGGCTACACCTTC. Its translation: CASSEYGSNYGYTF.

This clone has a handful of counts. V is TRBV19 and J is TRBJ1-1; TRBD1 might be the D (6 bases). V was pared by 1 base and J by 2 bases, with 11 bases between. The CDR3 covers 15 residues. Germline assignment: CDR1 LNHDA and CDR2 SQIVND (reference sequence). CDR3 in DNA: TGTGCCAGTAGTATAGCAGGGGACTATAACACTGAAGCTTTCTTT. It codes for CASSIAGDYNTEAFF. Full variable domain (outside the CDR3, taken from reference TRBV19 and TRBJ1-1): DGGITQSPKYLFRKEGQNVTLSCEQNLNHDAMYWYRQDPGQGLRLIYYSQIVNDFQKGDIAEGYSVSREKKESFPLTVTSAQKNPTAFYLCASSIAGDYNTEAFFGQGTRLTVV.

Here the CDR3 reads CASSLVLGGRGRHEQYF. For the CDR3, the DNA is TGTGCCAGCAGCTTGGTTTTAGGGGGCAGGGGACGTCACGAGCAGTACTTC. The V and J genes are TRBV5-5 and TRBJ2-7; 7 bases fit TRBD1. J was trimmed by 5 bases and V by 0 bases; bases with no gene match: 14. Germline lookup yields CDR1 SGHKS and CDR2 YYEKEE (reference sequence). The CDR3 sequence is 17 residues long.

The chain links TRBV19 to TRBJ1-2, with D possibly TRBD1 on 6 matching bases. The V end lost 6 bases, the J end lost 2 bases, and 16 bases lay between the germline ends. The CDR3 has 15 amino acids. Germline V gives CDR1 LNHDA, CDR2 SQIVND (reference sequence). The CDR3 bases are TGTGCCAGTAGGGTCAGGGGAAGTGAAAACTATGGCTACACCTTC. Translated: CASRVRGSENYGYTF.

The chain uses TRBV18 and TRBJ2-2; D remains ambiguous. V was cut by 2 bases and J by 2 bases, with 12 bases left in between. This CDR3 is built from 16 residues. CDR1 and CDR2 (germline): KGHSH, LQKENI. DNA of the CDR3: TGTGCCAGCTCACCATTCGCAGCAACCAACACCGGGGAGCTGTTTTTT. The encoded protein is CASSPFAATNTGELFF.

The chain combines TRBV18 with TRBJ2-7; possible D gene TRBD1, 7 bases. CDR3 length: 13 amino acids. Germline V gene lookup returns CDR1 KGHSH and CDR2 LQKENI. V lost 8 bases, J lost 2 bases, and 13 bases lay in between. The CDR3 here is CASGRDRTYEQYF. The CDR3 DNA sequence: TGTGCCAGCGGGCGGGACAGAACCTACGAGCAGTACTTC.

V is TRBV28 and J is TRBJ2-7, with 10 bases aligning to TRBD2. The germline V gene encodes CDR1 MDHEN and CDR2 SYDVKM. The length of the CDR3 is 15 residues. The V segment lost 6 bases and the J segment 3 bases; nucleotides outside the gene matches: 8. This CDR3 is CASRHGTSDHYEQYF. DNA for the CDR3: TGTGCCAGCAGACACGGGACTAGCGACCACTACGAGCAGTACTTC.

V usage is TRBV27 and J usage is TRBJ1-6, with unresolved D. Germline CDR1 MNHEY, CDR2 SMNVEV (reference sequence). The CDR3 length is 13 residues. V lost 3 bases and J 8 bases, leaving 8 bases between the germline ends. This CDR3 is CASSFRADSPLHF. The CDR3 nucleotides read TGTGCCAGCAGTTTCCGGGCGGATTCACCCCTCCACTTT.